The clone carrying this T cell receptor (beta chain) has a handful of counts. What it recognizes is unknown. Unique molecular identifiers were present on the cDNA, which also gained a universal primer site by template switching. TCRdb re-derived calls from the 5' RACE reads in MiXCR, one entry per CDR3 protein. The sample includes fewer than 450,000 distinct CDR3 sequences, about 10% seen only once; the top ten take under 9.5%. The data are from a study of identical twins. Whole-study results and caveats: Some out-of-frame alpha sequences were shared by twins, and these showed excess low generation probability. In drawing conclusions, the study used cross-sectional statistical analysis and did not follow the same donors. In monozygotic twins, models underestimated the sharing of out-of-frame TCR alpha.

The ends lost 5 bases at V and 8 bases at J; junction bases unmatched: 4. The CDR3 is made up of 13 amino acids. The sample taken for sequencing was naive T cells sorted from blood. The chain carries TRBV12-3 or TRBV12-4 and TRBJ1-2, with TRBD1 matching over 11 bases. The TCR comes from a woman in her forties or fifties in good health. CDR3 residues: CASSGQGASGYTF. CDR3 sequence (DNA): TGTGCCAGCAGTGGACAGGGGGCGAGCGGCTACACCTTC.